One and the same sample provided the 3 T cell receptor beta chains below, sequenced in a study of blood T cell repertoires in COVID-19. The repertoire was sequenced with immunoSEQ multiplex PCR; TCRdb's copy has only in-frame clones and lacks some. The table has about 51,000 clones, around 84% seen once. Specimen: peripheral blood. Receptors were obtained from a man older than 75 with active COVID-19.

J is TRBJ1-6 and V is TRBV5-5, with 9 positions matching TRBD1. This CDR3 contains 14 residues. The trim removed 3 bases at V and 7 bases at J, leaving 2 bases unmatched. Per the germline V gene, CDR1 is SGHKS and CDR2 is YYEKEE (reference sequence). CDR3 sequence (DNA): TGTGCCAGCAGCTCCGGACAGGGGAATTCACCCCTCCACTTT. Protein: CASSSGQGNSPLHF. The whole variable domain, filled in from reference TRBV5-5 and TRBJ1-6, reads DAGVTQSPTHLIKTRGQQVTLRCSPISGHKSVSWYQQVLGQGPQFIFQYYEKEERGRGNFPDRFSARQFPNYSSELNVNALLLGDSALYLCASSSGQGNSPLHFGNGTRLTVT.

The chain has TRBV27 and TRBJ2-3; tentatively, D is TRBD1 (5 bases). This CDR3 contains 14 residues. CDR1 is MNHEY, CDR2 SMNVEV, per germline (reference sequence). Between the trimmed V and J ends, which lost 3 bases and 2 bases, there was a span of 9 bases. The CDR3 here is CASSFTGFTDTQYF. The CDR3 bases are TGTGCCAGCAGTTTTACAGGATTCACAGATACGCAGTATTTT.

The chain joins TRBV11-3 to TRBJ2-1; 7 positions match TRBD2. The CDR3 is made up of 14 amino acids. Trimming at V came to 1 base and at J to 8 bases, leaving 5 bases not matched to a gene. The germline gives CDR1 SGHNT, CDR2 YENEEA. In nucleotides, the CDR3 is TGTGCCAGCAGCTTAGTCCGGGGGGACCATGAGCAGTTCTTC. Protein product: CASSLVRGDHEQFF.